In this sample, the clone carrying this TCR beta chain turned up once. The antigen remains undetermined. Specified treatment: oral pan-JAK inhibitor, 5-10 mg twice daily. The data stem from a study of CD8+ T cells in alopecia areata. General study points: Affected lesional scalp, above all in alopecia totalis/universalis, was more clonal than normal scalp.

CDR1 and CDR2 from the germline V gene are SEHNR and FQNEAQ (reference sequence). The CDR3 is 15 amino acids. V gave up 0 bases and J gave up 0 bases, with 6 bases separating them. Sequencing used cDNA as its template, made by extracting RNA and reverse transcribing it. Some clones are missing from TCRdb's copy, which holds only in-frame ones; the method was immunoSEQ multiplex PCR. The data hold over 70,000 clones, with around 65% observed a single time. The TCR comes from a human donor with alopecia areata. The starting material was CD8+ T cells sorted from blood, obtained at week 24, from a patient treated with tofacitinib. The chain recombines TRBV7-9 with TRBJ2-4; D is ambiguous. The CDR3 DNA reads TGTGCCAGCAGCTTAGCAAGGGCAGCCAAAAACATTCAGTACTTC. It encodes CASSLARAAKNIQYF.